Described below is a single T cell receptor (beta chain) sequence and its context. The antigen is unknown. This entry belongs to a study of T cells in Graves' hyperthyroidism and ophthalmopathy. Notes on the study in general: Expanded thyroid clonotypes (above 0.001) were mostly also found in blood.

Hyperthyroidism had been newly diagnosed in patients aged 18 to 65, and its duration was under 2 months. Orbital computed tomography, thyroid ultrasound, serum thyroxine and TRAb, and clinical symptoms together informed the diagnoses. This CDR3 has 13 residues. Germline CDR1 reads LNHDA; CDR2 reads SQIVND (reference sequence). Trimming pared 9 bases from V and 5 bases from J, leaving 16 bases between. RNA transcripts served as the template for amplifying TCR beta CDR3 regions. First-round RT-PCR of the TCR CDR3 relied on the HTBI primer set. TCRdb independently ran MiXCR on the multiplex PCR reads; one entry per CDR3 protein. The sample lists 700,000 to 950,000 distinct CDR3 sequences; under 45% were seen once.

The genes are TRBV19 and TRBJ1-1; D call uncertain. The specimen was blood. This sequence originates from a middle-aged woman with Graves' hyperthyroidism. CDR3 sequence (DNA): TGTGCCAGCCAAGTCACTCAAGGGACTGAAGCTTTCTTT. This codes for CASQVTQGTEAFF.